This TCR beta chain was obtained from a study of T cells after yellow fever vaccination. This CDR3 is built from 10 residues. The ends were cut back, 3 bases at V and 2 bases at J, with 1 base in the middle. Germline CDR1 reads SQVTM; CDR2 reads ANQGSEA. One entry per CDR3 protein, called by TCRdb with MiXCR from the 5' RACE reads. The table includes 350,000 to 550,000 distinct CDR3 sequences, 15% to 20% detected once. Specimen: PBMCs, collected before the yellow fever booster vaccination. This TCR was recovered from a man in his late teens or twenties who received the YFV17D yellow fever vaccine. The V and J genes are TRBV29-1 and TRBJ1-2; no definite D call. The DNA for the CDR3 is TGCAGCGTTGACAACTATGGCTACACCTTC. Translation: CSVDNYGYTF.